A selection of T cell receptor beta chains follows, all from one sample in a study of T cells after yellow fever vaccination. TCRdb itself ran the 5' RACE reads through MiXCR, one entry per CDR3 protein. The table lists fewer than 450,000 distinct CDR3 sequences, approximately 8% of them singletons. Sequenced here: PBMCs, sampled approximately 40 days after the first yellow fever vaccination. These receptors were obtained from a man younger than 30 who received the YFV17D yellow fever vaccine. CDR3s include the opening cysteine and the closing phenylalanine or tryptophan. The D gene is left open where the match is weak. Clone size is not always given. Where it is, it says once, few, many or a class for expanded clones.

d_gene	abundance	v_gene	j_gene	CDR3nt	CDR3aa
NA	few	TRBV3-1	TRBJ1-1	TGTGCCAGCAGCCAAGTTGGAGGGTTAGTATCGGAAGCTTTCTTT	CASSQVGGLVSEAFF
NA	NA	TRBV5-4	TRBJ2-1	TGTGCCAGCAGAGGCGCGACAGCTGGATACAATGAGCAGTTCTTC	CASRGATAGYNEQFF
NA	NA	TRBV6-1	TRBJ2-5	TGTGCCAGTACCAACCGCGGCTATGTCCAAGAGACCCAGTACTTC	CASTNRGYVQETQYF
TRBD1	many	TRBV10-3	TRBJ2-6	TGTGCCATCAGCGGGACAGGGGGATCTGGGGCCAACGTCCTGACTTTC	CAISGTGGSGANVLTF
NA	many	TRBV20-1	TRBJ1-2	TGCAGTGCCCTGATGGGGAGGACGGATGGCTACACCTTC	CSALMGRTDGYTF
TRBD1	few	TRBV4-1	TRBJ1-6	TGCGCCAGCAGCCGACCGGGCACAGGGGGAAATTCACCCCTCCACTTT	CASSRPGTGGNSPLHF
NA	NA	TRBV7-9	TRBJ1-6	TGTGCCAGCAGCTTACACAGGACAAAGGGGAATTCACCCCTCCACTTT	CASSLHRTKGNSPLHF
NA	NA	TRBV4-2	TRBJ2-3	TGTGCCAGCAGCCAAGCGTCAAGGGGTAGCACAGATACGCAGTATTTT	CASSQASRGSTDTQYF
NA	NA	TRBV5-1	TRBJ2-2	TGCGCCAGCAGCATCTACAGACAGGCAGACGGGGAGCTGTTTTTT	CASSIYRQADGELFF
NA	NA	TRBV5-6	TRBJ2-1	TGTGCCAGCATCACAGGGAGCTCCTACAATGAGCAGTTCTTC	CASITGSSYNEQFF
TRBD2	few	TRBV4-3	TRBJ2-2	TGCGCCAGCAGCCAAGATGTGGGTGTGGGACTAGACACCGGGGAGCTGTTTTTT	CASSQDVGVGLDTGELFF
NA	NA	TRBV12-3/TRBV12-4	TRBJ1-1	TGTGCCAGCAGTTTAGCGCTGACAGCCGAAGCTTTCTTT	CASSLALTAEAFF
TRBD1	NA	TRBV25-1	TRBJ2-3	TGTGCCAGCAGTGAGAGACAGGGCCCGAACACAGATACGCAGTATTTT	CASSERQGPNTDTQYF
NA	NA	TRBV11-2	TRBJ1-1	TGTGCCAGCAGCCCCAACAGCATGAACACTGAAGCTTTCTTT	CASSPNSMNTEAFF
NA	NA	TRBV2	TRBJ2-5	TGTGCCAGCAGTGAAGTCGGCTGGGCAGAGACCCAGTACTTC	CASSEVGWAETQYF
NA	NA	TRBV5-1	TRBJ2-3	TGCGCCAGCAGCTTGTGGAACCTAGATAGCACAGATACGCAGTATTTT	CASSLWNLDSTDTQYF